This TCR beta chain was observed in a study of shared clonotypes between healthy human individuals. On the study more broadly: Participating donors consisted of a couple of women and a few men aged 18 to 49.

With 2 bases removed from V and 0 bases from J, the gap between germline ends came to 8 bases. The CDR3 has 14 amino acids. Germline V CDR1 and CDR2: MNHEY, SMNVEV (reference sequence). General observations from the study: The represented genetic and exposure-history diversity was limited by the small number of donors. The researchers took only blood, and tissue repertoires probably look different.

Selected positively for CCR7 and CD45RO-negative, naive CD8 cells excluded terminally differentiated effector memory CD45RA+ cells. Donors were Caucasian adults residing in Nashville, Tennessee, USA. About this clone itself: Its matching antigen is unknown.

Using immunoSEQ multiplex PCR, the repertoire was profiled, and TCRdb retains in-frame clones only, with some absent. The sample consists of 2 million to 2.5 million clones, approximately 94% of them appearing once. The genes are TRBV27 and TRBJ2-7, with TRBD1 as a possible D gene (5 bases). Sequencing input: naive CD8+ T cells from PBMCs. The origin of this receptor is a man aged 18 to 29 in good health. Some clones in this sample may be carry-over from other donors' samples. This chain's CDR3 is CASSLGAASYEQYF. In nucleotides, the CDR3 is TGTGCCAGCAGTTTAGGGGCGGCCTCCTACGAGCAGTACTTC.